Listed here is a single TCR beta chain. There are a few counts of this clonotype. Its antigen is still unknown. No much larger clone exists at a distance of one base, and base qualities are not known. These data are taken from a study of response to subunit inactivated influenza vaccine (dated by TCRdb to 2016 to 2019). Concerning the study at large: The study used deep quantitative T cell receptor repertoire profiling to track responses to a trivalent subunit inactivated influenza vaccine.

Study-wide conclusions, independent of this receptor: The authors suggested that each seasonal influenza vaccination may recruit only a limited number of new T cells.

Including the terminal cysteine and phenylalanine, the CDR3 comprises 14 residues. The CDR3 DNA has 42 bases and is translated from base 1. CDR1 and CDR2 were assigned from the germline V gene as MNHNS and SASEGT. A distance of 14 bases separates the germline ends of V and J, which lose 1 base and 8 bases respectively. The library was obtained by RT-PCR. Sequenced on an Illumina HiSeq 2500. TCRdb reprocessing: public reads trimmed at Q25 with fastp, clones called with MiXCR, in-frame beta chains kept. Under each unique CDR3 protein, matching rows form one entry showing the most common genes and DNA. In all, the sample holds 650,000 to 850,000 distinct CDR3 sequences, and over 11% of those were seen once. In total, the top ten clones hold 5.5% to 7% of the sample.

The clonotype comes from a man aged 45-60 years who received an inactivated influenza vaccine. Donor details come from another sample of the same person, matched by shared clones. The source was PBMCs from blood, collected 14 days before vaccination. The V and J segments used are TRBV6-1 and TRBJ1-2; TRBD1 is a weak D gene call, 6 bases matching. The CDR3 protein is CASSEEWSTGGYTF. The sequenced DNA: TGTGCCAGCAGTGAAGAGTGGTCGACAGGCGGCTACACCTTC.